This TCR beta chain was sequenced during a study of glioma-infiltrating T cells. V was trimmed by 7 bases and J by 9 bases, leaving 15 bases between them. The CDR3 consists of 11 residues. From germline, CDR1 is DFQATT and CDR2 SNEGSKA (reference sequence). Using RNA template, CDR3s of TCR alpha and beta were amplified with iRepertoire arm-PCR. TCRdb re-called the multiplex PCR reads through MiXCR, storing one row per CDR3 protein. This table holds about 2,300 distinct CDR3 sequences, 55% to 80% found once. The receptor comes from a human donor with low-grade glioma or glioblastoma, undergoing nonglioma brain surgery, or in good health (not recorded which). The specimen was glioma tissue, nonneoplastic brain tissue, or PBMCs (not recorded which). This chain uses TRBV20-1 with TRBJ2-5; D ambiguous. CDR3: CSVPAVQPQYF. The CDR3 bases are TGCAGTGTCCCCGCGGTCCAGCCCCAGTACTTC.